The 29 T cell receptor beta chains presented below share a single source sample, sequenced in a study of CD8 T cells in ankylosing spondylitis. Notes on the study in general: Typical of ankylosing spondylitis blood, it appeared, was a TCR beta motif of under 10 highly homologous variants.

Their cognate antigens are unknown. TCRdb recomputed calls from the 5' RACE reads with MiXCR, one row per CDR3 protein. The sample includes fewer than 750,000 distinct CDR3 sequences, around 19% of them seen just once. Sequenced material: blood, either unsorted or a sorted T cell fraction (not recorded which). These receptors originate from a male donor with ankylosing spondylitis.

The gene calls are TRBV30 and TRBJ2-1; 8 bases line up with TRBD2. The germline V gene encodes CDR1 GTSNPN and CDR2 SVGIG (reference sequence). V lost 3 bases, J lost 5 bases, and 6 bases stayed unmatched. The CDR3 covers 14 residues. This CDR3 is CAWSGTRRDNEQFF. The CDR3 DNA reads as TGTGCCTGGAGCGGGACTAGGAGGGACAATGAGCAGTTCTTC. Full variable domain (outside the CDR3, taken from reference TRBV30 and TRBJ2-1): SQTIHQWPATLVQPVGSPLSLECTVEGTSNPNLYWYRQAAGRGLQLLFYSVGIGQISSEVPQNLSASRPQDRQFILSSKKLLLSDSGFYLCAWSGTRRDNEQFFGPGTRLTVL.

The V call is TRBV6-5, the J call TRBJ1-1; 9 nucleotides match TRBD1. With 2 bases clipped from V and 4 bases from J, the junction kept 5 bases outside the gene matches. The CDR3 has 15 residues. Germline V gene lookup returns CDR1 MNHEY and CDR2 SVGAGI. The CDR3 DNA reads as TGTGCCAGCAGTTACCTCCAGACAGGGGGCACTGAAGCTTTCTTT. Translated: CASSYLQTGGTEAFF.

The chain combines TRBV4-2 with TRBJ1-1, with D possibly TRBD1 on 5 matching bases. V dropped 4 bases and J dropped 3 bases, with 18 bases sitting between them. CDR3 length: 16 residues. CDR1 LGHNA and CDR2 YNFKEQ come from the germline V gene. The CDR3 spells CASSPWVGALDTEAFF. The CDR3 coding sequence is TGTGCCAGCAGCCCCTGGGTCGGGGCTTTGGACACTGAAGCTTTCTTT.

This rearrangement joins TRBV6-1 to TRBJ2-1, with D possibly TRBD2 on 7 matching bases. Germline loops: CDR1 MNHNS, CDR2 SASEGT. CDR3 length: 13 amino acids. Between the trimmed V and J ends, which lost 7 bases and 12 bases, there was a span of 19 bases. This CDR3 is CASKRGWEGGQFF. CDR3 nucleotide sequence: TGTGCCAGCAAGCGGGGATGGGAGGGGGGGCAGTTCTTC.

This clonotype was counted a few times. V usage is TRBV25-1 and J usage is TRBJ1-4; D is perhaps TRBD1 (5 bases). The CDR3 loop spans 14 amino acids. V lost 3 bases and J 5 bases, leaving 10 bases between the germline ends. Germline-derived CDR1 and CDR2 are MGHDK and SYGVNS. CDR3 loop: CASSDWGPNEKLFF. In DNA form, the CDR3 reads TGTGCCAGCAGTGACTGGGGCCCGAATGAAAAACTGTTTTTT.

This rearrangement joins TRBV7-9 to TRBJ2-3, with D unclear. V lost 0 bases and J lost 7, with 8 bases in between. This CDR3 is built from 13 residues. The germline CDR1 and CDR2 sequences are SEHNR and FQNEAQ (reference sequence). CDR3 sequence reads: CASSLASLNTQYF. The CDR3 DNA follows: TGTGCCAGCAGCTTAGCGAGTCTGAATACGCAGTATTTT.

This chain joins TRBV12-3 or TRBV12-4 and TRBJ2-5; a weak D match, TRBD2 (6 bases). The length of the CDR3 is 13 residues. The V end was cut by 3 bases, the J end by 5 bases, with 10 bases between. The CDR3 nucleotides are TGTGCCAGCAGTTTTCGGGGGACGGAGACCCAGTACTTC. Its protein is CASSFRGTETQYF.

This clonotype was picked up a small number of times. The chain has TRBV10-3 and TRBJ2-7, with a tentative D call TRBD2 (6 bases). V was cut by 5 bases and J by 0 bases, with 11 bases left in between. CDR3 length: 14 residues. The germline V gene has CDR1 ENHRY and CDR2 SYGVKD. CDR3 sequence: CAISIPGVSYEQYF. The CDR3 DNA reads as TGTGCCATCAGTATACCGGGAGTCTCCTACGAGCAGTACTTC.

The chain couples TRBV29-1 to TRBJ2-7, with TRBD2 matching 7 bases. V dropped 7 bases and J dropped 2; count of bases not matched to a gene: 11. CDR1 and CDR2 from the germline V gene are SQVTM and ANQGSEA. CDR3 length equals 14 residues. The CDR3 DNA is TGCAGCGGTGGGGGAGGGGATTCGACCTACGAGCAGTACTTC. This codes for CSGGGGDSTYEQYF.

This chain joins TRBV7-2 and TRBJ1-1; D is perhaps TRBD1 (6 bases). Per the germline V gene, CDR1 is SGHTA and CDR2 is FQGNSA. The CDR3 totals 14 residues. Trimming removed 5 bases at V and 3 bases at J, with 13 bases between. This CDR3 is CASSQQGWDTEAFF. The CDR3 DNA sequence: TGTGCCAGCAGCCAACAGGGTTGGGACACTGAAGCTTTCTTT.

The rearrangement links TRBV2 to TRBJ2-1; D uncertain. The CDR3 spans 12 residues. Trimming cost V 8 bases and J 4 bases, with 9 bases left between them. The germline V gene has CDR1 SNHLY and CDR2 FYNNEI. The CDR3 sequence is CASGFVYNEQFF. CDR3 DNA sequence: TGTGCCAGCGGGTTTGTATACAATGAGCAGTTCTTC.

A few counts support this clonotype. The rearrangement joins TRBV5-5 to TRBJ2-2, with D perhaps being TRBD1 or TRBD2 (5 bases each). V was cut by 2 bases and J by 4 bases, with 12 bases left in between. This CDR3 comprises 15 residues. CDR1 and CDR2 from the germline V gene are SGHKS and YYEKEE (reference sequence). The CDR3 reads CASSLVGGGTGELFF. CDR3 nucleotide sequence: TGTGCCAGCAGCTTAGTGGGTGGGGGCACCGGGGAGCTGTTTTTT.

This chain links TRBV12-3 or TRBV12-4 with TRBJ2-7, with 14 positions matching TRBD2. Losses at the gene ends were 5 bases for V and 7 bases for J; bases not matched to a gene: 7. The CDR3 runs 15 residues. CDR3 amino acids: CASSPRTSGGREQYF. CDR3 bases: TGTGCCAGCAGTCCAAGGACTAGCGGGGGGCGGGAGCAGTACTTC.

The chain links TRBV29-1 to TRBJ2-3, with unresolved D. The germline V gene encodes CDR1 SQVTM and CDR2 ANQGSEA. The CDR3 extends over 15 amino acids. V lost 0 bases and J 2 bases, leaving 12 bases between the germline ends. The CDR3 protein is CSVEDHGSPTDTQYF. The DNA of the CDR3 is TGCAGCGTTGAAGATCATGGCTCCCCCACAGATACGCAGTATTTT.

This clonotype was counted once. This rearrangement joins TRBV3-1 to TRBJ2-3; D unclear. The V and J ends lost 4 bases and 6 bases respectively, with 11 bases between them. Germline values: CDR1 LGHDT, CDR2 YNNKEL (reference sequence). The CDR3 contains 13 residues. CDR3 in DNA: TGTGCCAGCAGCCGCATGGGTTGGGATACGCAGTATTTT. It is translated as CASSRMGWDTQYF.

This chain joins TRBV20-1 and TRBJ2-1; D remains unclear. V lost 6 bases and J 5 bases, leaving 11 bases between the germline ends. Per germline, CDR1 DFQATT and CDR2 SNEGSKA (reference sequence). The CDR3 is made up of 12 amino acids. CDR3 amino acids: CSAPAADNEQFF. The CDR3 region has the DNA TGCAGTGCCCCCGCGGCGGACAATGAGCAGTTCTTC.

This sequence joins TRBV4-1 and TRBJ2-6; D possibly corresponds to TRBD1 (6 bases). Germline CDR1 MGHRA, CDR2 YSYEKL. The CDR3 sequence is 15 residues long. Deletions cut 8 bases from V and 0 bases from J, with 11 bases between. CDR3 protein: CASHLGGSGANVLTF. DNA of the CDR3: TGCGCCAGCCACCTAGGGGGCTCTGGGGCCAACGTCCTGACTTTC.

The CDR3 loop is CSVVPGQGSNYGYTF. CDR3 DNA: TGCAGCGTTGTCCCGGGACAGGGTTCTAACTATGGCTACACCTTC. V gene TRBV29-1 combines with J gene TRBJ1-2; 9 bases map to TRBD1. With V trimmed by 4 bases and J by 0 bases, 6 bases remained unmatched. CDR1 and CDR2 from the germline V gene are SQVTM and ANQGSEA. The CDR3 is 15 residues long.

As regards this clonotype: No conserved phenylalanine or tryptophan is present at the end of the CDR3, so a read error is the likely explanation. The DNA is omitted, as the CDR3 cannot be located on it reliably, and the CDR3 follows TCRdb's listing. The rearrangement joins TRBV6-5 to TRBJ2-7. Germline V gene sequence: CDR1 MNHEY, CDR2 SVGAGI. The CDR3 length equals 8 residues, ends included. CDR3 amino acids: CASIRQDD.

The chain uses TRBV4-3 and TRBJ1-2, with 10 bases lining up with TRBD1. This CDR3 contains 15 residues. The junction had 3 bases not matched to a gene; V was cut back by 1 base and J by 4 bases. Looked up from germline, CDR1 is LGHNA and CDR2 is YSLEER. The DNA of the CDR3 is TGCGCCAGCAGCCAAGGGGACAGGGGAAGCTATGGCTACACCTTC. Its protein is CASSQGDRGSYGYTF.

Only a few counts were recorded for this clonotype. The CDR3 spells CASSQVGGNEALTF. CDR3 coding DNA: TGCGCCAGCAGCCAAGTAGGGGGGAATGAAGCCCTCACCTTC. The chain employs TRBV4-1 and TRBJ1-2; possibly TRBD1 for D (6 bases). This CDR3 has 14 amino acids. Trimming pared 1 base from V and 13 bases from J, leaving 19 bases between. In germline, CDR1 is MGHRA, CDR2 YSYEKL.

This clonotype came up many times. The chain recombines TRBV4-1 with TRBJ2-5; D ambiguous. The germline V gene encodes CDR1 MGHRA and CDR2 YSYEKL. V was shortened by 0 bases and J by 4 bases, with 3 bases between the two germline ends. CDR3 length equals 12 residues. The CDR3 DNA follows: TGCGCCAGCAGCCAAGAAGGAGAGACCCAGTACTTC. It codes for CASSQEGETQYF.

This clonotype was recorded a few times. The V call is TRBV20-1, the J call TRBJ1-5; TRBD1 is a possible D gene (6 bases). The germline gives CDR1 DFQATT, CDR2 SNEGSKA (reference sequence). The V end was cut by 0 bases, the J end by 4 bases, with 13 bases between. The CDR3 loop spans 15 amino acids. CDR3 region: CSARDPQGRNQPQHF. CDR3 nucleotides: TGCAGTGCTAGAGATCCACAGGGCAGGAATCAGCCCCAGCATTTT.

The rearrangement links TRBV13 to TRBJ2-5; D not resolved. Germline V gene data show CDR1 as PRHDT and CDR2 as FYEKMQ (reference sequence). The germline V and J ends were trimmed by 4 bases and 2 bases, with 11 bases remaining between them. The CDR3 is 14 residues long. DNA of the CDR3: TGTGCCAGCAGCTCGTCCAGGTTTCAAGAGACCCAGTACTTC. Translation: CASSSSRFQETQYF. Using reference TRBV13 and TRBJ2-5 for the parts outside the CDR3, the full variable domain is AAGVIQSPRHLIKEKRETATLKCYPIPRHDTVYWYQQGPGQDPQFLISFYEKMQSDKGSIPDRFSAQQFSDYHSELNMSSLELGDSALYFCASSSSRFQETQYFGPGTRLLVL.

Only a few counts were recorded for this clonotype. Written as DNA, the CDR3 is TGTGCCACCAGCAGACTGGACAAGGGGTACACCGGGGAGCTGTTTTTT. It specifies CATSRLDKGYTGELFF. The V and J genes are TRBV15 and TRBJ2-2, with D possibly matching TRBD1 (5 bases). V was pared by 2 bases and J by 3 bases, with 13 bases between. CDR3 length: 16 residues. Germline values: CDR1 LNHNV, CDR2 YYDKDF (reference sequence).

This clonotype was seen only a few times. Here the CDR3 DNA reads TGTGCCAGCAGCCCAGTGACAGCACTTAACTATGGCTACACCTTC. Its translation is CASSPVTALNYGYTF. The rearrangement joins TRBV28 to TRBJ1-2; perhaps TRBD1 as D (5 bases). V dropped 6 bases and J dropped 1 base, with 15 bases sitting between them. Germline values: CDR1 MDHEN, CDR2 SYDVKM. The CDR3 has 15 amino acids.

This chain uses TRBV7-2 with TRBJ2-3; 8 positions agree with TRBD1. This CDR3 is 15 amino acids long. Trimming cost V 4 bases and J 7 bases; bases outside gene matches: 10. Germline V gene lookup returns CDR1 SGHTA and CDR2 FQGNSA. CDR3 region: CASSSGQDPRHTQYF. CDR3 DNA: TGTGCCAGCAGCTCGGGACAGGACCCTCGGCATACGCAGTATTTT.

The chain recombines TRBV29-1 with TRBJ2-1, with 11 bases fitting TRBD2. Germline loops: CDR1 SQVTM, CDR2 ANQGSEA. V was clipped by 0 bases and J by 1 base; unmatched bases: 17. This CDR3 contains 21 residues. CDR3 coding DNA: TGCAGCGTTGAAGACCGTCTCCCGGGACTAGCGGAATGGAGGTCCTACAATGAGCAGTTCTTC. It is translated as CSVEDRLPGLAEWRSYNEQFF.

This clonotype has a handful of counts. The CDR3 nucleotides are TGCAGCGTTGAACGACAGGGGCTTTTTTTCGACACTGAAGCTTTCTTT. Translated: CSVERQGLFFDTEAFF. The V gene is TRBV29-1, the J gene TRBJ1-1; 8 positions agree with TRBD1. CDR1 is SQVTM, CDR2 ANQGSEA, per germline. Trimming at V came to 2 bases and at J to 3 bases, leaving 11 bases not matched to a gene. The CDR3 has 16 residues.